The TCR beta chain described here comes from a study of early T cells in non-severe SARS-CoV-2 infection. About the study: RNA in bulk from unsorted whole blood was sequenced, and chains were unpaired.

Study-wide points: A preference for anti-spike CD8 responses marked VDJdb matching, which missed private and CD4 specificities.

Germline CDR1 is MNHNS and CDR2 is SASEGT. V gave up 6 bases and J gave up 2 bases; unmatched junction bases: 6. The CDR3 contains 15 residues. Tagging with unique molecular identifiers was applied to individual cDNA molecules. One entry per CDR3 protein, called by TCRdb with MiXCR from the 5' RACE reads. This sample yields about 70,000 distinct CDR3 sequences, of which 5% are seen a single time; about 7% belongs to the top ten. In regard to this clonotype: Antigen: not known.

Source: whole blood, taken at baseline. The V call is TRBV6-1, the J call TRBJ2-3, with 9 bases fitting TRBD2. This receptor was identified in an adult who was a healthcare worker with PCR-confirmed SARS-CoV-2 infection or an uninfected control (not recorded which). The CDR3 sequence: CASSALAGLTDTQYF. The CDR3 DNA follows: TGTGCCAGCAGCGCTCTAGCGGGGCTCACAGATACGCAGTATTTT.